One and the same sample provided the 23 T cell receptor beta chains below, sequenced in a study of T cells expressing NK-cell markers. One entry per CDR3 protein, without DNA, is what TCRdb gives after re-calling the 5' RACE reads. The repertoire table contains 400,000 or so distinct CDR3 sequences. Input material: blood T cells: a sorted CD56 or NKG2C T cell subset, CD4+ or CD8+ T cells, or bulk PBMC T cells (not recorded which). Receptor source: a woman aged 45-65 years in good health.

J is TRBJ2-7 and V is TRBV20-1; TCRdb gives TRBD1 as the D gene, but with no DNA this cannot be confirmed. CDR1 is DFQATT and CDR2 is SNEGSKA in the germline V gene (reference sequence). CDR3 size: 15 residues. This CDR3 reads CSARDPGQGFYEQYF.

The CDR3: CASSLEPPGAVSGELFF. This sequence joins TRBV11-3 and TRBJ2-2; TCRdb picks TRBD1, but there is no DNA to check that call. Germline-derived CDR1 and CDR2 are SGHNT and YENEEA. The CDR3 sequence is 17 residues long.

The chain uses TRBV3-1 and TRBJ2-1; TCRdb picks TRBD1, but there is no DNA to check that call. From germline, CDR1 is LGHDT and CDR2 YNNKEL (reference sequence). The CDR3 runs to 19 residues. The CDR3 spells CASSSSPVGQSITRYEQFF.

The J gene is TRBJ2-2, the V gene TRBV10-3; no DNA is available, so the TRBD2 call from TCRdb remains unchecked. Germline V gene data show CDR1 as ENHRY and CDR2 as SYGVKD. The CDR3 extends over 13 amino acids. CDR3 in amino acids: CASLAGVTGELFF.

This chain connects TRBV6-5 to TRBJ2-7; TCRdb picks TRBD2, but there is no DNA to check that call. This CDR3 has 15 residues. Germline V gene lookup returns CDR1 MNHEY and CDR2 SVGAGI. CDR3 amino acids: CASSYQPGLSYEQYF.

The genes are TRBV2 and TRBJ2-2; no DNA is available, so the TRBD2 call from TCRdb remains unchecked. This CDR3 is 12 amino acids long. Germline V lookup: CDR1 SNHLY, CDR2 FYNNEI. The CDR3: CAIRAHDGELFF.

The rearrangement joins TRBV29-1 to TRBJ2-1; TCRdb designates TRBD2, a call that cannot be tested without DNA. Germline V gives CDR1 SQVTM, CDR2 ANQGSEA. CDR3 length: 14 amino acids. The CDR3: CSVFSGSRGNEQFF.

This chain links TRBV5-1 with TRBJ2-5; TCRdb proposes TRBD1, but this gene call is untestable without DNA. The germline gives CDR1 SGHRS, CDR2 YFSETQ. This CDR3 comprises 16 residues. The chain's CDR3 is CASSLEAQGPQETQYF. The whole variable domain, remainder taken from reference TRBV5-1 and TRBJ2-5, is KAGVTQTPRYLIKTRGQQVTLSCSPISGHRSVSWYQQTPGQGLQFLFEYFSETQRNKGNFPGRFSGRQFSNSRSEMNVSTLELGDSALYLCASSLEAQGPQETQYFGPGTRLLVL.

This chain connects TRBV20-1 to TRBJ1-2. The CDR3 contains 11 residues. CDR1 and CDR2 (germline): DFQATT, SNEGSKA (reference sequence). The CDR3: CSARGQSGYTF.

The genes are TRBV5-4 and TRBJ2-5; absent DNA, TCRdb's TRBD1 call cannot be checked. Germline lookup yields CDR1 SGHNT and CDR2 YYREEE (reference sequence). This CDR3 is built from 13 residues. The CDR3 is CASTSRTAGTQYF. The full variable domain, in which reference TRBV5-4 and TRBJ2-5 provide the parts outside the CDR3, is ETGVTQSPTHLIKTRGQQVTLRCSSQSGHNTVSWYQQALGQGPQFIFQYYREEENGRGNFPPRFSGLQFPNYSSELNVNALELDDSALYLCASTSRTAGTQYFGPGTRLLVL.

The chain is built from TRBV11-2 and TRBJ2-1; the D call of TRBD1 rests on TCRdb alone, since no DNA is present to check it. The length of the CDR3 is 13 residues. Per the germline V gene, CDR1 is SGHAT and CDR2 is FQNNGV. The CDR3 protein is CASSSLRGGEQFF.

V gene TRBV12-5 combines with J gene TRBJ1-4; TCRdb picks TRBD1, but there is no DNA to check that call. The CDR3 length is 13 residues. Germline V gene lookup returns CDR1 LGHNT and CDR2 FRNRAP. The CDR3 loop is CASGLSGSEKLFF.

V is TRBV5-1 and J is TRBJ2-1; TCRdb gives TRBD2 as the D gene, but with no DNA this cannot be confirmed. This CDR3 region has 15 residues. Germline V gene lookup returns CDR1 SGHRS and CDR2 YFSETQ. The CDR3 spells CASSLSSGRGNEQFF.

This chain connects TRBV7-3 to TRBJ2-1; TCRdb's D gene call, TRBD2, goes unchecked for lack of DNA. The CDR3 extends over 17 amino acids. CDR1 and CDR2 from the germline V gene are SGHTA and FQGTGA. The CDR3 sequence: CASSPIAGGPSYNEQFF.

V and J are TRBV4-1 and TRBJ2-7; the TCRdb call, TRBD1, lacks DNA for checking. This CDR3 is built from 16 residues. In germline, CDR1 is MGHRA, CDR2 YSYEKL. The CDR3 sequence: CASMFLAGPSPYEQYF.

The CDR3: CASSRAPGKSYEQYF. The V gene is TRBV4-1, the J gene TRBJ2-7; TCRdb selects TRBD1, and the lack of DNA leaves this call unchecked. This CDR3 has 15 amino acids. Germline V gene lookup returns CDR1 MGHRA and CDR2 YSYEKL.

The gene calls are TRBV7-8 and TRBJ2-1; TCRdb lists TRBD1, though no DNA is available to test this call. The CDR3 consists of 13 residues. From germline, CDR1 is SGHVS and CDR2 FQNEAQ. CDR3 region: CASSLDRKAEQFF. The variable domain in full, with the rest retrieved from reference TRBV7-8 and TRBJ2-1, is GAGVSQSPRYKVAKRGQDVALRCDPISGHVSLFWYQQALGQGPEFLTYFQNEAQLDKSGLPSDRFFAERPEGSVSTLKIQRTQQEDSAVYLCASSLDRKAEQFFGPGTRLTVL.

V usage is TRBV24-1 and J usage is TRBJ2-1; lacking DNA, the TRBD2 call made by TCRdb goes unchecked. Germline V gene sequence: CDR1 KGHDR, CDR2 SFDVKD. The CDR3 length is 16 residues. CDR3 residues: CATSDPGGPGGNEQFF.

V gene TRBV7-8 combines with J gene TRBJ2-7; TCRdb proposes TRBD1, but this gene call is untestable without DNA. CDR1 SGHVS and CDR2 FQNEAQ come from the germline V gene. This CDR3 region has 14 residues. Here the CDR3 reads CASSLRGVDTQQYF.

This chain joins TRBV12-3 or TRBV12-4 and TRBJ1-2. The CDR3 consists of 15 residues. CDR3 sequence reads: CASSLGGFQDYGYTF.

V gene TRBV4-2 combines with J gene TRBJ2-1. Germline V gives CDR1 LGHNA, CDR2 YNFKEQ. There are 14 residues in the CDR3. The CDR3 loop is CASSHGPIYNEQFF.

The V gene is TRBV28, the J gene TRBJ1-5. The V gene's germline CDR1 is MDHEN and CDR2 SYDVKM. This CDR3 has 13 amino acids. CDR3 residues: CASTLGGNQPQHF.

The rearrangement uses TRBV12-3 or TRBV12-4 and TRBJ2-7; TCRdb's D gene call, TRBD2, goes unchecked for lack of DNA. CDR3 length: 20 amino acids. CDR3 sequence: CASRITLSSGRAIISYEQYF.